This T cell receptor (beta chain) was captured by sequencing in a study of blood T cell repertoires in COVID-19. Study context: COVID-19 samples collected from the United States, Italy and Spain covered acute and convalescent phases. PBMCs, B-cell-depleted T cells, or T cells were the source of the cDNA or gDNA that made up the material.

Adults between about 18 and 89 years of age took part from 20 to 25 US areas. The method was immunoSEQ multiplex PCR; TCRdb's version includes in-frame clones alone and lacks a portion of them. Here the sample spans a few hundred thousand clones, 65% to 90% being singletons. Sequenced input: PBMCs or T cells enriched from blood (not recorded which). The source of this sequence is a woman between 40 and 50 years old with acute COVID-19.

CDR3 sequence reads: CASSLIGAGGYLYEQYF. CDR3 DNA sequence: TGTGCCAGCAGCTTAATTGGGGCGGGAGGGTATTTGTACGAGCAGTACTTC. The chain employs TRBV7-9 and TRBJ2-7; 9 nucleotides match TRBD2. Trimming took 2 bases from V and 4 from J; bases not matched to a gene: 12. The length of the CDR3 is 17 residues. Germline CDR1 reads SEHNR; CDR2 reads FQNEAQ (reference sequence).